This TCR beta chain appears in the sequencing data of a study of cytomegalovirus exposure and HLA in healthy donors. This CDR3 has 10 amino acids. CDR1 and CDR2 (germline): GTSNPN, SVGIG (reference sequence). The V end lost 4 bases, the J end lost 8 bases, and 5 bases lay between the germline ends. It was with 60 Vbeta and 13 Jbeta primers that the PCR ran. TCRdb's copy holds only in-frame clones and misses some; the assay was immunoSEQ multiplex PCR. The table has about 180,000 clones, 70% to 75% seen once. Study-wide points: The study assumed roughly uniform donor sequencing depth for presence/absence analyses.

Each donor was nominally healthy when sampled (though unrecorded immune exposures were likely). Comments on this clone: Its antigen is unidentified.

The sequencing sample was made of PBMCs. The source is a male donor in good health and CMV-seronegative. The chain employs TRBV30 and TRBJ1-4; D is undetermined. As DNA, the CDR3 is TGTGCCTGGACGGGAGAAAAACTGTTTTTT. The encoded protein is CAWTGEKLFF.